A single sample gave rise to the 11 T cell receptor beta chains below, sequenced in a study of cytomegalovirus exposure and HLA in healthy donors. Amplification used 60 Vbeta primers and 13 Jbeta primers. Libraries were prepared by immunoSEQ multiplex PCR; TCRdb keeps only in-frame clonotypes and omits some of them. The sample includes around 200,000 clones, approximately 83% of them seen just once. Sequenced input: PBMCs. The receptors shown here come from a woman in her forties or fifties in good health and CMV-seropositive.

This clone has a handful of counts. The rearrangement uses TRBV27 and TRBJ2-7; possibly TRBD1 for D (6 bases). V was clipped by 5 bases and J by 5 bases, with 16 bases between them. Germline CDR1 and CDR2: MNHEY and SMNVEV (reference sequence). CDR3 length: 14 amino acids. This chain's CDR3 is CASSPQGPAHEQYF. The CDR3 DNA is TGTGCCAGCAGTCCACAGGGCCCAGCCCACGAGCAGTACTTC.

Concerning this clone: This CDR3 is also generated by other DNA sequences in the sample. This sequence joins TRBV15 and TRBJ1-6; D might be TRBD1 (5 bases). The V end was cut by 0 bases, the J end by 6 bases, with 9 bases between. Germline V gene data show CDR1 as LNHNV and CDR2 as YYDKDF (reference sequence). This CDR3 comprises 15 residues. The CDR3: CATSRDSGGNSPLHF. The CDR3 DNA follows: TGTGCCACCAGCAGAGATTCGGGGGGTAATTCACCCCTCCACTTT.

The chain employs TRBV18 and TRBJ2-7; possible D gene TRBD2, 5 bases. Germline V gene sequence: CDR1 KGHSH, CDR2 LQKENI. V lost 3 bases and J lost 3, with 9 bases in between. This CDR3 region has 13 residues. In DNA form, the CDR3 reads TGTGCCAGCTCACCGACTACGGACTACGAGCAGTACTTC. This gives the protein CASSPTTDYEQYF.

The chain joins TRBV10-1 to TRBJ2-7, with 13 bases matching TRBD2. The CDR3 is 16 residues long. The ends lost 8 bases at V and 4 bases at J; junction bases unmatched: 11. Per the germline V gene, CDR1 is WNHNN and CDR2 is SYGVQD (reference sequence). CDR3 bases: TGCGCCAGCCTAAGGACTAGCGGGGGTTCTAGGTACGAGCAGTACTTC. As protein: CASLRTSGGSRYEQYF.

The chain has TRBV9 and TRBJ2-5; TRBD2 is a possible D gene (5 bases). Near its end, the DNA agrees better with TRBJ2-7, so the J call may be wrong. CDR1 and CDR2 (germline): SGDLS, YYNGEE. CDR3 length equals 16 residues. CDR3 sequence: CASSVGFGVSGYEQYF. CDR3 coding DNA: TGTGCCAGCAGCGTAGGGTTCGGGGTATCCGGCTACGAGCAGTACTTC.

The chain employs TRBV5-1 and TRBJ2-1; perhaps TRBD2 as D (6 bases). V lost 7 bases, J lost 0 bases, and 11 bases lay in between. This CDR3 is 14 amino acids long. From germline, CDR1 is SGHRS and CDR2 YFSETQ. This CDR3 is CASVGGSSYNEQFF. CDR3 bases: TGCGCCAGCGTTGGGGGGAGCTCCTACAATGAGCAGTTCTTC.

The rearrangement joins TRBV5-6 to TRBJ1-5; possible D gene TRBD1, 6 bases. The length of the CDR3 is 16 residues. V was trimmed by 0 bases and J by 6 bases, leaving 16 bases between them. Germline CDR1 reads SGHDT; CDR2 reads YYEEEE. Here the CDR3 reads CASSLGHRVAGQPQHF. DNA of the CDR3: TGTGCCAGCAGCTTGGGGCACAGGGTGGCGGGTCAGCCCCAGCATTTT.

V usage is TRBV5-1 and J usage is TRBJ2-1; 12 bases agree with TRBD2. Germline V gene lookup returns CDR1 SGHRS and CDR2 YFSETQ. The CDR3 consists of 17 residues. The V gene end was trimmed by 4 bases and the J gene end by 7 bases; junction bases not matched to a gene: 12. CDR3: CASSRNLAGGVGNEQFF. CDR3 coding DNA: TGCGCCAGCAGCCGAAACCTAGCGGGGGGGGTGGGGAATGAGCAGTTCTTC.

Details on this clone: The junction shows a germline mismatch at one end, possibly a read error. The J gene is TRBJ1-1, the V gene TRBV7-9; D unresolved. The germline V gene encodes CDR1 SEHNR and CDR2 FQNEAQ (reference sequence). This CDR3 spans 12 amino acids. The CDR3 protein is CSSSVMNTEAFF. As DNA, the CDR3 is TGTTCCAGCAGCGTCATGAACACTGAAGCTTTCTTT. Complete variable domain (other parts from reference TRBV7-9 and TRBJ1-1): DTGVSQNPRHKITKRGQNVTFRCDPISEHNRLYWYRQTLGQGPEFLTYFQNEAQLEKSRLLSDRFSAERPKGSFSTLEIQRTEQGDSAMYLCSSSVMNTEAFFGQGTRLTVV.

The chain couples TRBV19 to TRBJ1-6; D is perhaps TRBD1 (6 bases). The germline V and J ends were trimmed by 3 bases and 10 bases, with 16 bases remaining between them. CDR1 LNHDA and CDR2 SQIVND come from the germline V gene (reference sequence). The CDR3 consists of 15 residues. Here the CDR3 DNA reads TGTGCCAGTAGTATCAAGCCAGAAGGGGGATCACCCCTCCACTTT. Translation: CASSIKPEGGSPLHF.

The chain combines TRBV18 with TRBJ1-5, with D hard to call. Trimming stripped 5 bases from V and 4 bases from J, with 9 bases between. Germline loops: CDR1 KGHSH, CDR2 LQKENI. This CDR3 has 13 residues. CDR3 residues: CASSSLDNQPQHF. The CDR3 coding sequence is TGTGCCAGCTCATCCCTAGATAATCAGCCCCAGCATTTT.